This record concerns one T cell receptor (beta chain) sequence. The target antigen is unknown. This CDR3 is built from 15 residues. Trimming removed 3 bases from V and 2 bases from J; junction bases left unmatched: 3. From germline, CDR1 is KGHSH and CDR2 LQKENI. This sample was included in a study of beta chain features in type 1 diabetes. The study, taken as a whole, reports: A cDNA-based sequencing approach could over-represent cells with high TCR expression. All four CD4+ subsets from Type 1 diabetes patients carried moderately but significantly shorter TCRB CDR3s.

By way of CD45RO/CCR7/CD25/CD127/CD95/CD27, the CD4+ regulatory, stem cell-like memory, central memory and naive cells were sorted. TCRB transcripts that were expressed got sequenced, as all of the isolated RNA had been reverse transcribed. The protocol was immunoSEQ multiplex PCR, while the TCRdb copy is restricted to in-frame clones and leaves out a portion. The sample lists under 300,000 clones; approximately 15% were seen once. The sequence was obtained from a man younger than 40 with type 1 diabetes. The rearrangement links TRBV18 to TRBJ2-3, with 9 bases fitting TRBD2. Input material: naive CD4+ T cells from blood. The chain's CDR3 is CASSPQRGATDTQYF. The CDR3 DNA reads TGTGCCAGCTCACCCCAGCGGGGGGCCACAGATACGCAGTATTTT.